These 28 T cell receptor beta chains came from one sample sequenced in a study of Tregs in tolerant kidney transplant recipients. Repertoires were generated with immunoSEQ multiplex PCR, while TCRdb's copy carries only in-frame clones and drops some. The sample totals around 48,000 clones. The specimen was CD4+ T cells from blood, collected before the transplant. The receptors stem from a human donor who received a combined kidney and bone marrow transplant.

Comments on this clone: The read terminates 3 residues before the CDR3 end, so the remaining end is supplied by the germline J gene. The chain links TRBV20-1 to TRBJ2-7; 14 bases are a match to TRBD2. CDR1 is DFQATT, CDR2 SNEGSKA, per germline (reference sequence). V lost 0 bases to trimming and J lost 5 bases; unmatched junction nucleotides: 3. The CDR3 extends over 15 amino acids. The sequenced part of the CDR3 DNA is TGCAGTGCTAGAGACCGGGGACTAGCGGGAGACGAG. This sequence encodes CSARDRGLAGDE. The full-length CDR3 reads as CSARDRGLAGDEQYF.

With regard to this clone: The sequence runs out 3 residues before the end of the CDR3; the remainder is reconstructed from the germline J gene. This sequence joins TRBV20-1 and TRBJ2-7, with TRBD1 matching over 8 bases. CDR1 DFQATT and CDR2 SNEGSKA come from the germline V gene (reference sequence). The CDR3 covers 16 residues. V lost 0 bases to trimming and J lost 2 bases; unmatched junction nucleotides: 9. CDR3 residues: CSARESGQGATYEQYF. The DNA read from the CDR3 is TGCAGTGCTAGAGAATCAGGGCAGGGGGCAACCTACGAG.

A remark on this clone: From the germline J gene comes the end of the CDR3, since the read stops 3 residues before it. The genes are TRBV6-2 or TRBV6-3 and TRBJ2-2; 8 positions agree with TRBD2. Germline CDR1 reads MNHEY; CDR2 reads SVGEGT. The CDR3 is 16 amino acids. J was trimmed by 4 bases and V by 2 bases; bases with no gene match: 6. CDR3 loop: CASSYPQRETTGELFF. The part of the CDR3 DNA that was read is TGTGCCAGCAGTTACCCTCAGCGGGAGACCACCGGGGAG.

To note about this clone: The CDR3 end lies 3 residues beyond the end of the read and is filled in from the germline J gene. The V call is TRBV20-1, the J call TRBJ2-7; D might be TRBD1 (6 bases). CDR1 and CDR2 from the germline V gene are DFQATT and SNEGSKA (reference sequence). This CDR3 contains 13 residues. Trimming removed 6 bases from V and 1 base from J, with 13 bases in between. Here the CDR3 reads CSAPPQGSYEQYF. The part of the CDR3 DNA that was read is TGCAGTGCCCCCCCACAGGGTTCCTACGAG.

Comments on this clone: The CDR3 goes on 3 residues after the read ends, and that part is filled in from the germline J gene. The chain recombines TRBV2 with TRBJ2-3, with 12 bases matching TRBD2. The CDR3 runs 17 residues. The junction had 9 bases not matched to a gene; V was cut back by 6 bases and J by 2 bases. CDR1 and CDR2 from the germline V gene are SNHLY and FYNNEI. The CDR3 sequence is CASSYNGLAGNTDTQYF. CDR3 DNA (partial): TGTGCCAGCAGCTACAACGGACTAGCGGGGAACACAGATACG.

To note about this clone: The read is 3 residues too short to cover the CDR3 end, so that end is filled in from the germline J gene. The V and J genes are TRBV20-1 and TRBJ2-1; 11 nucleotides align to TRBD2. Germline CDR1 reads DFQATT; CDR2 reads SNEGSKA (reference sequence). The CDR3 sequence is 15 residues long. Trimming removed 6 bases from V and 5 bases from J; junction bases left unmatched: 9. CDR3 bases read: TGCAGTGCCAGGACCGGGACTAGCGGTAACAATGAG. Amino acids: CSARTGTSGNNE. The entire CDR3 sequence reads CSARTGTSGNNEQFF.

About this clone itself: The read gets to within 3 residues of the CDR3 end, and the germline J gene fills in the rest. This rearrangement joins TRBV19 to TRBJ2-1; TRBD1 is a possible D gene (6 bases). Trimming cost V 6 bases and J 8 bases, with 20 bases left between them. Germline CDR1 and CDR2: LNHDA and SQIVND (reference sequence). CDR3 length: 15 residues. CDR3 sequence: CASRDSGTLFYEQFF. The sequenced CDR3 bases are TGTGCCAGTAGGGACTCCGGGACACTTTTTTATGAG.

With respect to this clone: The observed sequence ends 3 residues before the CDR3 terminus, with the missing tail filled in from the germline J gene. V gene TRBV20-1 combines with J gene TRBJ2-1; maybe TRBD2 (6 bases). This CDR3 contains 17 residues. Trimming left V 2 bases short and J 1 base short, with 18 bases between. The germline gives CDR1 DFQATT, CDR2 SNEGSKA (reference sequence). The CDR3 reads CSARSIHTAGSYNEQFF. The part of the CDR3 DNA that was read is TGCAGTGCTAGATCAATTCATACTGCGGGGTCCTACAATGAG.

In the case of this clone: The observed sequence ends 3 residues before the CDR3 terminus, with the missing tail filled in from the germline J gene. The chain couples TRBV5-1 to TRBJ2-7; D may be TRBD2 (6 bases). Between the trimmed V and J ends, which lost 0 bases and 3 bases, there was a span of 13 bases. This CDR3 has 15 residues. Per germline, CDR1 SGHRS and CDR2 YFSETQ. The CDR3: CASSLEEGLIYEQYF. The covered CDR3 bases are TGCGCCAGCAGCTTGGAGGAGGGGCTAATCTACGAG.

About this clone itself: The read terminates 3 residues ahead of where the CDR3 ends, so the germline J gene completes it. This chain joins TRBV30 and TRBJ1-4; TRBD1 aligns across 7 bases. The CDR3 contains 15 residues. Trimming removed 1 base from V and 2 bases from J; junction bases left unmatched: 4. Germline loops: CDR1 GTSNPN, CDR2 SVGIG (reference sequence). The CDR3 spells CAWSAGTVTNEKLFF. The sequenced CDR3 bases are TGTGCCTGGAGTGCTGGGACAGTTACTAATGAAAAA.

As for this clone: The read ends 3 residues before the CDR3 terminus; that terminus is restored from the germline J gene. The rearrangement uses TRBV7-2 and TRBJ1-1; D uncertain. Germline loops: CDR1 SGHTA, CDR2 FQGNSA. The CDR3 is 13 residues long. V was clipped by 5 bases and J by 6 bases, with 13 bases between them. The CDR3 here is CASSPTRAPEAFF. Partial CDR3 DNA: TGTGCCAGCAGCCCGACGAGGGCCCCTGAA.

Worth noting for this clone: The CDR3 goes on 3 residues after the read ends, and that part is filled in from the germline J gene. The chain is built from TRBV30 and TRBJ2-1; 8 bases align to TRBD2. Trimming at V came to 3 bases and at J to 7 bases, leaving 5 bases not matched to a gene. CDR3 length: 13 residues. Germline loops: CDR1 GTSNPN, CDR2 SVGIG (reference sequence). Partial CDR3 DNA: TGTGCCTGGAGAACCAGCGGGGGAAATGAG. This sequence encodes CAWRTSGGNE. The complete CDR3 sequence is CAWRTSGGNEQFF.

A note on this clone: The DNA ends 3 residues before the CDR3 does, and the rest of the CDR3 is filled in from the germline J gene. This rearrangement joins TRBV20-1 to TRBJ1-1, with 7 bases lining up with TRBD1. V lost 1 base, J lost 1 base, and 3 bases stayed unmatched. Germline CDR1 and CDR2: DFQATT and SNEGSKA (reference sequence). The CDR3 length is 14 residues. The covered CDR3 bases are TGCAGTGCTAGAGTAAGGACAGGGAACACTGAA. This translates into CSARVRTGNTE. The full-length CDR3 reads as CSARVRTGNTEAFF.

A remark on this clone: The observed sequence ends 3 residues before the CDR3 terminus, with the missing tail filled in from the germline J gene. The chain carries TRBV7-2 and TRBJ2-7; D not resolved. The CDR3 totals 14 residues. Germline CDR1 and CDR2: SGHTA and FQGNSA. V was pared by 0 bases and J by 1 base, with 7 bases between. The CDR3 DNA, read in part, is TGTGCCAGCAGCTTAGCCGCGCGTTCCTACGAG. Its protein product is CASSLAARSYE. The CDR3 in its entirety is CASSLAARSYEQYF.

Points on this clone: The CDR3 is cut off 3 residues early in the read; its end comes from the germline J gene. This sequence joins TRBV30 and TRBJ1-4; TRBD1 might be the D (5 bases). The CDR3 is 13 amino acids. Trimming shortened V by 8 bases and J by 6 bases, and 16 bases separated the two germline ends. Per the germline V gene, CDR1 is GTSNPN and CDR2 is SVGIG (reference sequence). The CDR3 protein is CAHQPRAHEKLFF. CDR3 bases read: TGTGCCCATCAGCCCAGGGCTCATGAAAAA.

Turning to this clone: The read halts 3 residues ahead of the CDR3 end, with the missing end drawn from the germline J gene. This chain uses TRBV6-1 with TRBJ2-3; the match to TRBD2 covers 9 bases. The CDR3 consists of 15 residues. The ends lost 4 bases at V and 3 bases at J; junction bases unmatched: 5. CDR1 and CDR2 (germline): MNHNS, SASEGT. CDR3 sequence reads: CASSGGRAGTDTQYF. Incomplete CDR3 DNA: TGTGCCAGCAGTGGCGGGAGGGCGGGGACAGATACG.

As for this clone: The CDR3 end lies 3 residues beyond the end of the read and is filled in from the germline J gene. V is TRBV7-9 and J is TRBJ2-7; maybe TRBD2 (7 bases). The V gene lost 6 bases and the J gene lost 3 bases, with 18 bases spanning the gap. The germline gives CDR1 SEHNR, CDR2 FQNEAQ (reference sequence). The CDR3 is made up of 15 amino acids. CDR3 bases read: TGTGCCAGCAGGAGGGGGGGGCGGGACAACTACGAG. This codes for CASRRGGRDNYE. Given in full, the CDR3 is CASRRGGRDNYEQYF.

A word on this clone: From the germline J gene comes the end of the CDR3, since the read stops 3 residues before it. This sequence joins TRBV3-1 (or the pseudogene TRBV3-2) and TRBJ2-1; 10 nucleotides match TRBD2. Germline values: CDR1 LGHDT, CDR2 YNNKEL (reference sequence). Losses at the gene ends were 3 bases for V and 2 bases for J; bases not matched to a gene: 7. The CDR3 contains 17 residues. CDR3 loop: CASSHSSSGSTYNEQFF. CDR3 bases read: TGTGCCAGCAGCCATTCCTCTAGCGGGAGCACCTACAATGAG.

Worth noting for this clone: The read terminates 3 residues before the CDR3 end, so the remaining end is supplied by the germline J gene. The genes are TRBV6-1 and TRBJ2-5, with 11 bases lining up with TRBD2. V lost 4 bases, J lost 3 bases, and 4 bases stayed unmatched. The CDR3 has 15 amino acids. CDR1 is MNHNS, CDR2 SASEGT, per germline. Incomplete CDR3 DNA: TGTGCCAGCAGTGGCCTGGGACTAGCGGAAGAGACC. Its translation is CASSGLGLAEET. The whole CDR3 protein reads CASSGLGLAEETQYF.

Turning to this clone: The read falls 3 residues short of the CDR3 end, and the missing part is taken from the germline J gene. This chain joins TRBV5-4 and TRBJ1-1, with 7 bases identical to TRBD1. Germline CDR1 and CDR2: SGHNT and YYREEE (reference sequence). J gave up 4 bases and V 1 base, and 1 base lay outside the gene matches. CDR3 length: 13 amino acids. Partial CDR3 DNA: TGTGCCAGCAGCTTGACAGGGGCCACTGAA. This sequence encodes CASSLTGATE. The CDR3 reads in full as CASSLTGATEAFF.

To note about this clone: The DNA ends 3 residues before the CDR3 does, and the rest of the CDR3 is filled in from the germline J gene. The chain is built from TRBV28 and TRBJ2-3; 12 nucleotides line up with TRBD2. The CDR3 covers 16 residues. CDR1 is MDHEN and CDR2 is SYDVKM in the germline V gene. Trimming took 1 base from V and 4 from J; bases not matched to a gene: 3. The CDR3: CASSLSGTSGSDTQYF. CDR3 DNA, as far as it was read: TGTGCCAGCAGTTTATCCGGGACTAGCGGGTCAGATACG.

Regarding this clone: The CDR3 extends 3 residues past the end of the read, so its final part is completed from the germline J gene. This chain joins TRBV7-6 and TRBJ2-7; D ambiguous. This CDR3 is 13 amino acids long. Trimming stripped 5 bases from V and 4 bases from J, with 12 bases between. Germline-derived CDR1 and CDR2 are SGHVS and FNYEAQ. CDR3: CASSPRHGYEQYF. The DNA read from the CDR3 is TGTGCCAGCAGCCCCCGACATGGGTACGAG.

A note on this clone: The CDR3 is cut off 3 residues early in the read; its end comes from the germline J gene. The chain couples TRBV7-6 to TRBJ2-1; TRBD2 aligns across 12 bases. The CDR3 is 17 amino acids. V trimming: 4 bases; J trimming: 7 bases; junction bases outside the gene matches: 11. Germline V gene data show CDR1 as SGHVS and CDR2 as FNYEAQ. The CDR3 protein is CASSSATSGRRGNEQFF. Partial CDR3 DNA: TGTGCCAGCAGCTCGGCGACTAGCGGGAGAAGAGGGAATGAG.

As for this clone: The read is 3 residues too short to cover the CDR3 end, so that end is filled in from the germline J gene. V usage is TRBV20-1 and J usage is TRBJ2-7, with D tentatively TRBD1 (7 bases). The CDR3 runs 16 residues. CDR1 is DFQATT, CDR2 SNEGSKA, per germline (reference sequence). V was clipped by 5 bases and J by 2 bases, with 22 bases between them. The sequenced part of the CDR3 DNA is TGCAGTGCTTTGACAGGGCAGGGGCGGAGGGCCTACGAG. It encodes CSALTGQGRRAYE. The CDR3 as a whole reads CSALTGQGRRAYEQYF.

As regards this clone: The CDR3 end falls 3 residues outside the read, so it is completed with the germline J gene. The J gene is TRBJ2-3, the V gene TRBV2, with 12 positions matching TRBD2. The germline gives CDR1 SNHLY, CDR2 FYNNEI. V trimming: 6 bases; J trimming: 4 bases; junction bases outside the gene matches: 11. CDR3 length: 17 residues. The CDR3 reads CASRIFLAGGHPDTQYF. CDR3 DNA (partial): TGTGCCAGCAGAATTTTCCTAGCGGGAGGGCATCCAGATACG. Variable domain in full (rest from reference TRBV2 and TRBJ2-3): EPEVTQTPSHQVTQMGQEVILRCVPISNHLYFYWYRQILGQKVEFLVSFYNNEISEKSEIFDDQFSVERPDGSNFTLKIRSTKLEDSAMYFCASRIFLAGGHPDTQYFGPGTRLTVL.

Note on this clone: The CDR3 end falls 3 residues outside the read, so it is completed with the germline J gene. This chain joins TRBV7-9 and TRBJ1-2; D might be TRBD1 (6 bases). The germline gives CDR1 SEHNR, CDR2 FQNEAQ (reference sequence). V shed 5 bases and J shed 6 bases, with 19 bases lying between them. CDR3 length: 15 residues. The part of the CDR3 DNA that was read is TGTGCCAGCAGCCCCTACGGGACATTCTTCGATGGC. Amino acids: CASSPYGTFFDG. The complete CDR3 sequence is CASSPYGTFFDGYTF. The full variable domain, completed using reference TRBV7-9 and TRBJ1-2, is DTGVSQNPRHKITKRGQNVTFRCDPISEHNRLYWYRQTLGQGPEFLTYFQNEAQLEKSRLLSDRFSAERPKGSFSTLEIQRTEQGDSAMYLCASSPYGTFFDGYTFGSGTRLTVV.

Remarks on this clone: The read stops 3 residues short of the end of the CDR3; the missing end is completed from the germline J gene. The genes are TRBV6-2 or TRBV6-3 and TRBJ2-3, with 13 bases that match TRBD2. The CDR3 runs 17 residues. The J segment lost 3 bases and the V segment lost 7 bases, leaving 10 bases of the junction unmatched. The germline gives CDR1 MNHEY, CDR2 SVGEGT. The DNA read from the CDR3 is TGTGCCAGCAAAAACCCGGGACTAGCGGGGTCAACAGATACG. Protein: CASKNPGLAGSTDT. The whole CDR3 reads CASKNPGLAGSTDTQYF.

CDR3 loop: CASSLNRDTEAFF. Partial CDR3 DNA: TGTGCCAGCAGCTTAAACAGGGACACTGAA. The chain is built from TRBV13 and TRBJ1-1; D is perhaps TRBD1 (6 bases). The missing CDR3 end, 3 residues past where the read stops, is filled in from the germline J gene. CDR3 length equals 13 residues. The V end was cut by 2 bases, the J end by 3 bases, with 7 bases between. Germline V gene lookup returns CDR1 PRHDT and CDR2 FYEKMQ (reference sequence).